This is a list of T cell receptor beta chains from one sample in a study of cytomegalovirus exposure and HLA in healthy donors. Measured with immunoSEQ multiplex PCR; TCRdb has only the in-frame clones, and not every one. Here the sample spans some 70,000 clones, about four fifths being singletons. Material: PBMCs. These receptors originate from a man aged 18 to 30 in good health and CMV-seronegative. CDR3s include the opening cysteine and the closing phenylalanine or tryptophan. Each record gives: J gene, D gene, V gene, clone size, CDR3 DNA, CDR3 protein. A D gene is named only where the DNA matches it firmly. Size values are once, few and many counts, or a class for expanded clones, and some rows have none.

j_gene: TRBJ2-1; d_gene: .; v_gene: TRBV29-1; abundance: .; CDR3nt: TGCAGCGTTGGTGACATTAATGAGCAGTTCTTC; CDR3aa: CSVGDINEQFF
j_gene: TRBJ1-6; d_gene: .; v_gene: TRBV4-3; abundance: .; CDR3nt: TGCGCCAGCAGCCAAGAGAGCCAAACTTCACCCCTCCACTTT; CDR3aa: CASSQESQTSPLHF
j_gene: TRBJ2-5; d_gene: TRBD2; v_gene: TRBV4-2; abundance: .; CDR3nt: TGTGCCAGCAGCCAACGTGGGACTAGCAAACAAGAGACCCAGTACTTC; CDR3aa: CASSQRGTSKQETQYF
j_gene: TRBJ2-7; d_gene: TRBD1; v_gene: TRBV4-3; abundance: .; CDR3nt: TGCGCCAGCAGCCAAACAGGGGGCGTATCCTACGAGCAGTACTTC; CDR3aa: CASSQTGGVSYEQYF
j_gene: TRBJ2-7; d_gene: TRBD1; v_gene: TRBV18; abundance: .; CDR3nt: TGTGCCAGCTCACGAGACAGGGATTTTTGGTACTTC; CDR3aa: CASSRDRDFWYF
j_gene: TRBJ2-1; d_gene: TRBD1; v_gene: TRBV5-1; abundance: .; CDR3nt: TGCGCCAGCAGCTTACAGGGGTATGAGCAGTTCTTC; CDR3aa: CASSLQGYEQFF
j_gene: TRBJ1-3; d_gene: TRBD1; v_gene: TRBV6-5; abundance: .; CDR3nt: TGTGCCAGCCTAAAGACAGGGGCTGGAAACACCATATATTTT; CDR3aa: CASLKTGAGNTIYF
j_gene: TRBJ1-5; d_gene: TRBD1; v_gene: TRBV4-2; abundance: .; CDR3nt: TGTGCCAGCAGCCAAGAAGAGACAGGGTACGGCAATCAGCCCCAGCATTTT; CDR3aa: CASSQEETGYGNQPQHF
j_gene: TRBJ2-3; d_gene: TRBD2; v_gene: TRBV7-2; abundance: .; CDR3nt: TGTGCCAGCAGCCTCGTGAACTTAATCGGGGGGGCGAGGACAGATACGCAGTATTTT; CDR3aa: CASSLVNLIGGARTDTQYF
j_gene: TRBJ1-5; d_gene: .; v_gene: TRBV28; abundance: few; CDR3nt: TGTGCCAGCAGTTTCCGCAGGGGCAATCAGCCCCAGCATTTT; CDR3aa: CASSFRRGNQPQHF
j_gene: TRBJ1-3; d_gene: .; v_gene: TRBV5-1; abundance: .; CDR3nt: TGCGCCAGCAGCTTGGGACAGCTCTCTGGAAACACCATATATTTT; CDR3aa: CASSLGQLSGNTIYF
j_gene: TRBJ2-2; d_gene: .; v_gene: TRBV6-1; abundance: once; CDR3nt: TGTGCCAGCAGTGAAATCCAGGGCCAGAACACCGGGGAGCTGTTTTTT; CDR3aa: CASSEIQGQNTGELFF
j_gene: TRBJ2-7; d_gene: .; v_gene: TRBV13; abundance: .; CDR3nt: TGTGCCAGCCGCTTAAGCGGACGCTCAACCTACGAGCAGTCCTTC; CDR3aa: CASRLSGRSTYEQSF
j_gene: TRBJ2-2; d_gene: .; v_gene: TRBV5-6; abundance: .; CDR3nt: TGTGCCAGCAGCTGGATGTTTCAGGGCAGCCACGCGAACACCGGGGAGCTGTTTTTT; CDR3aa: CASSWMFQGSHANTGELFF
j_gene: TRBJ2-5; d_gene: .; v_gene: TRBV7-9; abundance: .; CDR3nt: TGTGCCAGCAGCACTAAAGAGACCCAGTACTTC; CDR3aa: CASSTKETQYF
j_gene: TRBJ2-3; d_gene: TRBD2; v_gene: TRBV5-6; abundance: .; CDR3nt: TGTGCCAGCAGCCAGCGGGACTACAACACAGATACGCAGTATTTT; CDR3aa: CASSQRDYNTDTQYF
j_gene: TRBJ1-6; d_gene: .; v_gene: TRBV5-5; abundance: .; CDR3nt: TGTGCCAGCAGCTTGTGGACAGCAAATTCACCCCTCCACTTT; CDR3aa: CASSLWTANSPLHF
j_gene: TRBJ2-7; d_gene: TRBD2; v_gene: TRBV10-3; abundance: .; CDR3nt: TGTGCCAGGATAGGGAGTGGGAGGGAATGCTACGAGCAGTACTTC; CDR3aa: CARIGSGRECYEQYF
j_gene: TRBJ2-2; d_gene: TRBD1; v_gene: TRBV7-7; abundance: once; CDR3nt: TGTGCTAGCAGCACCAGACAGGGAACCGGGGAGCTGTTTTTT; CDR3aa: CASSTRQGTGELFF
j_gene: TRBJ2-3; d_gene: .; v_gene: TRBV5-4; abundance: .; CDR3nt: TGTGCCAGTACCGCAACTAGCACAGATACGCAATATTTT; CDR3aa: CASTATSTDTQYF
j_gene: TRBJ1-2; d_gene: .; v_gene: TRBV6-4; abundance: .; CDR3nt: TGTGCCAGCAGTGAGAGGGGAGGGGGCTATGGCTACACCTTC; CDR3aa: CASSERGGGYGYTF
j_gene: TRBJ2-1; d_gene: TRBD2; v_gene: TRBV27; abundance: .; CDR3nt: TGTGCCAGCAGACGTGACGGGACTAGCGGGCCAAGCTCCTACAATGAGCAGTTCTTC; CDR3aa: CASRRDGTSGPSSYNEQFF
j_gene: TRBJ2-2; d_gene: TRBD2; v_gene: TRBV7-2; abundance: .; CDR3nt: TGTGCCAGCAGCTTAGAAGGGGCGGGGGGGGTCCCCGGGGAGCTGTTTTTT; CDR3aa: CASSLEGAGGVPGELFF
j_gene: TRBJ2-3; d_gene: .; v_gene: TRBV27; abundance: .; CDR3nt: TGTGCCAGCAGGCAGGGTACAGATACGCAGTATTTT; CDR3aa: CASRQGTDTQYF
j_gene: TRBJ1-5; d_gene: .; v_gene: TRBV28; abundance: .; CDR3nt: TGTGCCGGGAGGGGGAGGAGGGATCAGCCCCAGCATTTT; CDR3aa: CAGRGRRDQPQHF
j_gene: TRBJ1-1; d_gene: .; v_gene: TRBV4-1; abundance: .; CDR3nt: TGCGCCAGCAGCCCGGACGTCGGACGGGATGCTTTCTTT; CDR3aa: CASSPDVGRDAFF
j_gene: TRBJ2-3; d_gene: .; v_gene: TRBV7-9; abundance: few; CDR3nt: TGTGCCAGCAGCCCCTTTCGTACAGATACGCAGTATTTT; CDR3aa: CASSPFRTDTQYF
j_gene: TRBJ1-5; d_gene: .; v_gene: TRBV25-1; abundance: few; CDR3nt: TGTGCCAGCAGTGAAAGGGGTTTTGGGCCCCAGCATTTT; CDR3aa: CASSERGFGPQHF
j_gene: TRBJ1-6; d_gene: .; v_gene: TRBV5-6; abundance: few; CDR3nt: TGTGCCAGCAGCTTGGCAGGGGATAATTCACCCCTCCACTTT; CDR3aa: CASSLAGDNSPLHF
j_gene: TRBJ1-3; d_gene: .; v_gene: TRBV5-4; abundance: .; CDR3nt: TGTGCCAGCAGCTCCGGTGGCACAGCCTCTGGAAACACCATATATTTT; CDR3aa: CASSSGGTASGNTIYF
j_gene: TRBJ2-7; d_gene: .; v_gene: TRBV5-5; abundance: .; CDR3nt: TGTGCCAGCACGTGGACAGCAGGATCGTCAGGCTACGAGCAGTACTTC; CDR3aa: CASTWTAGSSGYEQYF
j_gene: TRBJ1-6; d_gene: TRBD1; v_gene: TRBV28; abundance: once; CDR3nt: TGTGCCAGCAGTCCGGGACAGGGTAATTCACCCCTCCACTTT; CDR3aa: CASSPGQGNSPLHF
j_gene: TRBJ2-1; d_gene: .; v_gene: TRBV29-1; abundance: .; CDR3nt: TGCAGCGTTGGACTCTCGTACAATGAGCAGTTCTTC; CDR3aa: CSVGLSYNEQFF